Sequencing of this T cell receptor (beta chain) was carried out in a study of CD8 T cells in Susac syndrome. RNA totalling 0.5 to 1 ug underwent reverse transcription with random hexamers. TCRdb redid the calling of the immunoSEQ multiplex PCR reads with MiXCR, one entry per CDR3 protein. The data contain about 120,000 distinct CDR3 sequences, under 96% of them seen just once; the ten biggest clones take up less than 0.15%. The CDR3 loop spans 14 amino acids. V was clipped by 7 bases and J by 7 bases, with 17 bases between them. CDR1 is MDHEN, CDR2 SYDVKM, per germline. The authors negatively isolated CD8+ and CD4+ T cells and FACS-enriched TEMRA cells.

The receptor was derived from a human donor with Susac syndrome. Sequencing was carried out using CD4+ T cells from PBMCs. The rearrangement uses TRBV28 and TRBJ2-4, with D possibly being TRBD1 or TRBD2 (6 bases each). CDR3 sequence (DNA): TGTGCCAGCACCCGGACTCAGGGGAGGAACATTCAGTACTTC. Its translation: CASTRTQGRNIQYF.